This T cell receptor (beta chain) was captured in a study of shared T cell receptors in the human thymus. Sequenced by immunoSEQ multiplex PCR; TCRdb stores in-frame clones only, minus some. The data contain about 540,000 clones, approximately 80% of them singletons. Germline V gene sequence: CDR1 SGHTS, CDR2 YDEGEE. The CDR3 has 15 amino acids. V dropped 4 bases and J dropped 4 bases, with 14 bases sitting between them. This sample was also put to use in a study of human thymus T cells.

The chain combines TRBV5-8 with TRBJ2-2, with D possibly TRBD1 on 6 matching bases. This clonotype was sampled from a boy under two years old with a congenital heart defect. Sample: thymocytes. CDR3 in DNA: TGTGCCAGCAGCGTTGGCAGGGGAAGCACCGGGGAGCTGTTTTTT. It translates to CASSVGRGSTGELFF. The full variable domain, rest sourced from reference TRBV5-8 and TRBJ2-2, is EAGVTQSPTHLIKTRGQQATLRCSPISGHTSVYWYQQALGLGLQFLLWYDEGEERNRGNFPPRFSGRQFPNYSSELNVNALELEDSALYLCASSVGRGSTGELFFGEGSRLTVL.